This entry lists 24 T cell receptor beta chains sequenced from one sample in a study of T cell responses to AZD1222 COVID-19 vaccine. The protocol was immunoSEQ multiplex PCR, while the TCRdb copy is restricted to in-frame clones and leaves out a portion. Among about 110,000 clones listed, roughly 87% were seen once. This material consisted of peripheral blood, taken on day 0 of MenACWY control vaccination. The receptors come from an adult in good health.

The rearrangement links TRBV28 to TRBJ2-7, with 7 positions matching TRBD1. CDR3 length: 14 residues. Trimming removed 6 bases from V and 2 bases from J; junction bases left unmatched: 7. Germline V gene sequence: CDR1 MDHEN, CDR2 SYDVKM. The CDR3 DNA reads as TGTGCCAGCAGACGGGACAGCTACACCTACGAGCAGTACTTC. Translation: CASRRDSYTYEQYF.

CDR3 region: CASSSRTDTQYF. DNA for the CDR3: TGTGCCAGCAGCTCCCGCACAGATACGCAGTATTTT. The V call is TRBV7-3, the J call TRBJ2-3; D not certain. Germline-derived CDR1 and CDR2 are SGHTA and FQGTGA. Trimming cost V 4 bases and J 1 base, with 3 bases left between them. The CDR3 has 12 residues.

The chain couples TRBV20-1 to TRBJ2-1; D unresolved. Germline values: CDR1 DFQATT, CDR2 SNEGSKA (reference sequence). CDR3 length: 9 amino acids. CDR3 nucleotide sequence: TGCAAGGCTAGCAATGAGCAGTTCTTC. Translating it yields CKASNEQFF.

The chain couples TRBV15 to TRBJ1-5; D is unresolved. Per germline, CDR1 LNHNV and CDR2 YYDKDF (reference sequence). This CDR3 is built from 12 residues. V lost 5 bases to trimming and J lost 3 bases, with 5 bases between them. The CDR3 DNA sequence: TGTGCCACCAGCGGTCCCAATCAGCCCCAGCATTTT. It codes for CATSGPNQPQHF. Complete variable domain (other parts from reference TRBV15 and TRBJ1-5): DAMVIQNPRYQVTQFGKPVTLSCSQTLNHNVMYWYQQKSSQAPKLLFHYYDKDFNNEADTPDNFQSRRPNTSFCFLDIRSPGLGDTAMYLCATSGPNQPQHFGDGTRLSIL.

The CDR3 protein is CASSLRASGSLTDTQYF. The CDR3 coding sequence is TGTGCCAGCAGCCTACGCGCTAGCGGGTCCCTCACAGATACGCAGTATTTT. The V and J genes are TRBV7-9 and TRBJ2-3; 8 bases map to TRBD2. V shed 5 bases and J 2 bases; nucleotides not matched to a gene: 12. The CDR3 consists of 17 residues. Germline loops: CDR1 SEHNR, CDR2 FQNEAQ (reference sequence).

The chain joins TRBV6-5 to TRBJ2-2; TRBD2 is a possible D gene (5 bases). The germline V and J ends were trimmed by 6 bases and 7 bases, with 12 bases remaining between them. Germline CDR1 is MNHEY and CDR2 is SVGAGI. The CDR3 is 13 amino acids. CDR3 amino acids: CASRNPRGGELFF. CDR3 bases: TGTGCCAGCAGAAACCCCCGGGGCGGGGAGCTGTTTTTT.

The chain carries TRBV30 and TRBJ1-5; no reliable D call. The CDR3 covers 15 residues. Between the trimmed V and J ends, which lost 2 bases and 1 base, there was a span of 12 bases. Germline values: CDR1 GTSNPN, CDR2 SVGIG (reference sequence). CDR3 sequence: CAWSFKGWSNQPQHF. The DNA for the CDR3 is TGTGCCTGGAGTTTCAAGGGATGGAGCAATCAGCCCCAGCATTTT.

With respect to this clone: Other DNA sequences of this sample code for an identical CDR3. The CDR3 sequence: CASSLYGGHQPQHF. The CDR3 DNA follows: TGTGCCAGCAGCTTATATGGGGGCCATCAGCCCCAGCATTTT. The chain combines TRBV7-8 with TRBJ1-5; D is perhaps TRBD1 (6 bases). CDR1 and CDR2 (germline): SGHVS, FQNEAQ. Trimming removed 2 bases at V and 5 bases at J, with 10 bases between. CDR3 length: 14 amino acids.

The V and J genes are TRBV18 and TRBJ1-2; TRBD1 matches at 9 bases. The V and J ends lost 5 bases and 8 bases, in that order; junction bases with no gene match: 9. CDR1 KGHSH and CDR2 LQKENI come from the germline V gene. The CDR3 has 14 residues. The CDR3: CASSESQGAYGYTF. CDR3 bases: TGTGCCAGCTCAGAATCACAGGGGGCATACGGCTACACCTTC. Full variable domain (outside the CDR3, taken from reference TRBV18 and TRBJ1-2): NAGVMQNPRHLVRRRGQEARLRCSPMKGHSHVYWYRQLPEEGLKFMVYLQKENIIDESGMPKERFSAEFPKEGPSILRIQQVVRGDSAAYFCASSESQGAYGYTFGSGTRLTVV.

The V and J genes are TRBV4-3 and TRBJ2-3, with TRBD1 matching over 8 bases. Germline CDR1 reads LGHNA; CDR2 reads YSLEER. The CDR3 has 17 residues. Trimming took 0 bases from V and 3 from J; bases not matched to a gene: 8. The CDR3 loop reads CASSQESPGGRTDTQYF. CDR3 nucleotides: TGCGCCAGCAGCCAAGAATCCCCAGGGGGCCGGACAGATACGCAGTATTTT.

Here the CDR3 reads CASSIKQGAPYGYTF. The CDR3 DNA sequence: TGTGCCAGTAGTATAAAACAGGGGGCGCCCTATGGCTACACCTTC. The chain is built from TRBV19 and TRBJ1-2; 9 nucleotides agree with TRBD1. Germline-derived CDR1 and CDR2 are LNHDA and SQIVND (reference sequence). This CDR3 is built from 15 residues. The J segment lost 4 bases and the V segment lost 2 bases, leaving 5 bases of the junction unmatched.

CDR3 protein: CASSKTGGYTF. The DNA for the CDR3 is TGTGCCAGCAGCAAGACGGGTGGCTACACCTTC. The V and J genes are TRBV28 and TRBJ1-2; D ambiguous. CDR1 and CDR2 (germline): MDHEN, SYDVKM. This CDR3 spans 11 amino acids. Trimming stripped 6 bases from V and 7 bases from J, with 9 bases between.

Only one count was recorded for this clone. CDR3 bases: TGTGCCAGCAGCCGAACTCGATCCCTAGCGGGGCCCTACAATGAGCAGTTCTTC. It translates to CASSRTRSLAGPYNEQFF. The rearrangement uses TRBV7-6 and TRBJ2-1, with 9 bases aligning to TRBD2. The trim removed 5 bases at V and 2 bases at J, leaving 13 bases unmatched. Germline values: CDR1 SGHVS, CDR2 FNYEAQ. This CDR3 comprises 18 residues. Drawing the rest from reference TRBV7-6 and TRBJ2-1, the complete variable domain is GAGVSQSPRYKVTKRGQDVALRCDPISGHVSLYWYRQALGQGPEFLTYFNYEAQQDKSGLPNDRFSAERPEGSISTLTIQRTEQRDSAMYRCASSRTRSLAGPYNEQFFGPGTRLTVL.

V and J are TRBV10-1 and TRBJ2-7; 9 nucleotides align to TRBD1. The CDR3 runs 15 residues. V gave up 3 bases and J gave up 5 bases; unmatched junction bases: 8. CDR1 and CDR2 from the germline V gene are WNHNN and SYGVQD (reference sequence). The DNA of the CDR3 is TGCGCCAGCAGTGATCCGGGACAGGGCGGGGACGAGCAGTACTTC. This sequence encodes CASSDPGQGGDEQYF.

V gene TRBV9 combines with J gene TRBJ2-5; D gene uncertain. The V and J ends lost 0 bases and 0 bases respectively, with 9 bases between them. This CDR3 region has 15 residues. CDR1 SGDLS and CDR2 YYNGEE come from the germline V gene. The CDR3 loop reads CASSVATAYQETQYF. The CDR3 region has the DNA TGTGCCAGCAGCGTAGCGACGGCGTACCAAGAGACCCAGTACTTC.

The rearrangement uses TRBV6-5 and TRBJ1-5, with a possible D match to TRBD1 (6 bases). V lost 2 bases and J 3 bases, leaving 8 bases between the germline ends. The CDR3 is made up of 14 amino acids. Per germline, CDR1 MNHEY and CDR2 SVGAGI. CDR3 nucleotides: TGTGCCAGCAGTTACGGACAGTACAATCAGCCCCAGCATTTT. Its protein product is CASSYGQYNQPQHF.

The chain is built from TRBV2 and TRBJ2-2; a possible D gene is TRBD1 (5 bases). The CDR3 totals 14 residues. V lost 6 bases to trimming and J lost 0 bases, with 8 bases between them. Germline-derived CDR1 and CDR2 are SNHLY and FYNNEI. CDR3 loop: CASRQAPNTGELFF. The CDR3, as DNA: TGTGCCAGCAGACAGGCACCGAACACCGGGGAGCTGTTTTTT.

The chain links TRBV9 to TRBJ1-2; 7 bases fit TRBD1. CDR1 and CDR2 (germline): SGDLS, YYNGEE. The length of the CDR3 is 14 residues. With 5 bases clipped from V and 2 bases from J, the junction kept 6 bases outside the gene matches. CDR3 sequence (DNA): TGTGCCAGCAGTAGTGACAGGGTGAACTATGGCTACACCTTC. Translating it yields CASSSDRVNYGYTF.

V is TRBV5-6 and J is TRBJ1-6; no definite D call. The CDR3 is 12 residues long. The germline V gene has CDR1 SGHDT and CDR2 YYEEEE. V was trimmed by 4 bases and J by 4 bases, leaving 3 bases between them. The DNA of the CDR3 is TGTGCCAGCAGCCTGTATAATTCACCCCTCCACTTT. Protein product: CASSLYNSPLHF.

The chain joins TRBV28 to TRBJ2-7, with 7 bases identical to TRBD2. V gave up 8 bases and J gave up 7 bases; unmatched junction bases: 8. In germline, CDR1 is MDHEN, CDR2 SYDVKM. This CDR3 has 12 residues. CDR3 in DNA: TGTGCCAGCCGGGGGGATGTCTTAGAGCAGTACTTC. It yields the protein CASRGDVLEQYF.

V gene TRBV19 combines with J gene TRBJ2-1; 9 bases line up with TRBD2. This CDR3 is built from 15 residues. Looked up from germline, CDR1 is LNHDA and CDR2 is SQIVND (reference sequence). J gave up 8 bases and V 4 bases, and 9 bases lay outside the gene matches. The CDR3 DNA follows: TGTGCCAGTAGTAGTGCCGGTAGCGGGGGTGATGAGCAGTTCTTC. This codes for CASSSAGSGGDEQFF. The whole variable domain, remainder taken from reference TRBV19 and TRBJ2-1, is DGGITQSPKYLFRKEGQNVTLSCEQNLNHDAMYWYRQDPGQGLRLIYYSQIVNDFQKGDIAEGYSVSREKKESFPLTVTSAQKNPTAFYLCASSSAGSGGDEQFFGPGTRLTVL.

The chain joins TRBV11-1 to TRBJ2-5; 11 bases are a match to TRBD2. This CDR3 has 14 amino acids. Unmatched junction bases numbered 1, after V lost 4 bases and J lost 3 bases. The germline V gene has CDR1 SGHAT and CDR2 FQDESV (reference sequence). This CDR3 reads CASSSGLAEETQYF. The CDR3 nucleotides read TGTGCCAGCAGCTCGGGACTAGCGGAAGAGACCCAGTACTTC.

The chain joins TRBV4-1 to TRBJ1-1; unclear D gene. V was shortened by 4 bases and J by 1 base, with 13 bases between the two germline ends. This CDR3 is built from 15 residues. The germline V gene encodes CDR1 MGHRA and CDR2 YSYEKL. CDR3 nucleotides: TGCGCCAGCAGCCGGGGAATCGGGGAGAACACTGAAGCTTTCTTT. Protein product: CASSRGIGENTEAFF.

V and J are TRBV4-1 and TRBJ1-1, with D hard to call. Germline CDR1 MGHRA, CDR2 YSYEKL. The CDR3 loop spans 14 amino acids. The V and J ends lost 0 bases and 1 base respectively, with 6 bases between them. The CDR3: CASSQDGKNTEAFF. The CDR3 DNA reads as TGCGCCAGCAGCCAAGATGGAAAGAACACTGAAGCTTTCTTT.